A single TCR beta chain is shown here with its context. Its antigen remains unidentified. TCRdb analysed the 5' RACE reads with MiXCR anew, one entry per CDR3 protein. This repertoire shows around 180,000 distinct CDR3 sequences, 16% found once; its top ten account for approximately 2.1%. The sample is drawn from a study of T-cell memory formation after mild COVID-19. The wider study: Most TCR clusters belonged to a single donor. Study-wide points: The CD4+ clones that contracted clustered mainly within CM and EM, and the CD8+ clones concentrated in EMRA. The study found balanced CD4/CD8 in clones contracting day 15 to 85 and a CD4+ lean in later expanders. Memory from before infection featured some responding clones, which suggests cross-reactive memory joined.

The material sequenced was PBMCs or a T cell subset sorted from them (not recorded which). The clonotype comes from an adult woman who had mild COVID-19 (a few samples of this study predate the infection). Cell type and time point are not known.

The CDR3 here is CASSYGGRLSYEQYF. The DNA of the CDR3 is TGTGCCAGCAGTTATGGCGGGAGGCTCTCCTACGAGCAGTACTTC. The gene calls are TRBV12-3 or TRBV12-4 and TRBJ2-7, with 8 bases that match TRBD2. The CDR3 extends over 15 amino acids. Trimming took 4 bases from V and 0 from J; bases not matched to a gene: 5.